One T cell receptor beta chain is described in this entry. This CDR3 has 19 residues. CDR1 and CDR2 from the germline V gene are MRHNA and SNTAGT. Trimming shortened V by 9 bases and J by 1 base, and 29 bases separated the two germline ends. The data were obtained in a study of shared clonotypes between healthy human individuals. Assay: immunoSEQ multiplex PCR; the TCRdb copy retains only in-frame clones and omits some. The repertoire has approximately 2,300,000 clones, 80% to 95% of them found once; the top ten carry about 0.36%. The TCR sequence derives from a man younger than 35 in good health. Some clones in this sample may be carry-over from other donors' samples. The V call is TRBV6-4, the J call TRBJ2-3; TRBD1 is a possible D gene (5 bases). Sequencing input: naive CD4+ T cells from PBMCs. The sample's subset: CD45RA+ positively selected. The CDR3 reads CASHTQGAPSLFCTDTQYF. The DNA for the CDR3 is TGTGCCAGTCACACCCAAGGGGCCCCGAGCCTTTTCTGCACAGATACGCAGTATTTT.